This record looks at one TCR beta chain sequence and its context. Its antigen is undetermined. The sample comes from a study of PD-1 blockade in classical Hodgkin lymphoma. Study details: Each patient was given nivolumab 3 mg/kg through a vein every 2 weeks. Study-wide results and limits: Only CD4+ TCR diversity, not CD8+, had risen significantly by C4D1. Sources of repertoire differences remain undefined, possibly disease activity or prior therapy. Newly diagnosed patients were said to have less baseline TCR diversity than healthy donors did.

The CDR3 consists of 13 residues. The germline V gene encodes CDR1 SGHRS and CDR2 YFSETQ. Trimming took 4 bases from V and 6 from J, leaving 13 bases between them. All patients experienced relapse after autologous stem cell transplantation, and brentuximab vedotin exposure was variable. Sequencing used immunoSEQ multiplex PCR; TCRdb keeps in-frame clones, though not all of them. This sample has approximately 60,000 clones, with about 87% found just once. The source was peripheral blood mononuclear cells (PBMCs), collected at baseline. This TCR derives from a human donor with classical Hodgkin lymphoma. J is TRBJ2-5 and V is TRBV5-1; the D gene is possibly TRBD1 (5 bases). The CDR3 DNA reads TGCGCCAGCAGCGGAACAGGAGCTCAGACCCAGTACTTC. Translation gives CASSGTGAQTQYF.